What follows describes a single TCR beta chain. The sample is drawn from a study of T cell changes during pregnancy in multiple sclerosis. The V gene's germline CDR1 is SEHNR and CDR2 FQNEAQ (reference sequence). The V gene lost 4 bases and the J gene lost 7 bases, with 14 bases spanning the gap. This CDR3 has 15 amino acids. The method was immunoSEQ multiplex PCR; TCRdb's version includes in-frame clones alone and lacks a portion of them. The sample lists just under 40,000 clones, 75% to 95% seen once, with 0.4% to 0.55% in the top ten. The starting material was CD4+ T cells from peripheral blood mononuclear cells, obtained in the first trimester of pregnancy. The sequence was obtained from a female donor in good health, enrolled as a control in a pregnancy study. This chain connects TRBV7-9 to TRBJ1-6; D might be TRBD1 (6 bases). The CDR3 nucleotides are TGTGCCAGCAGCTCTACAGGGAGTGGAAATTCACCCCTCCACTTT. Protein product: CASSSTGSGNSPLHF.